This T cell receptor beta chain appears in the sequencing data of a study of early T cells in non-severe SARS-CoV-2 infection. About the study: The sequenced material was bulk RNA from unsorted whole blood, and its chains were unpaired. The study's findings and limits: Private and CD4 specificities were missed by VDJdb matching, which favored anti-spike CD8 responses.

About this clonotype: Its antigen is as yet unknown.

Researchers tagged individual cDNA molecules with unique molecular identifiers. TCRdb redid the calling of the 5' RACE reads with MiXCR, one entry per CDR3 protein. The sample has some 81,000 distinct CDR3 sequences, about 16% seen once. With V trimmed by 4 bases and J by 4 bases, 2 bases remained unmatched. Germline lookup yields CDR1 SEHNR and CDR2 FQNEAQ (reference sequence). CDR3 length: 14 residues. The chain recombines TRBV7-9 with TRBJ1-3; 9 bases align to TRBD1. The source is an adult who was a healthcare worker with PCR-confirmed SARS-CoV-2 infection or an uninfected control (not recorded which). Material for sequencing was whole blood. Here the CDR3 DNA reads TGTGCCAGCAGCTACAGGGGGCAAGGAAACACCATATATTTT. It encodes CASSYRGQGNTIYF.